Given below is one TCR beta chain in context. Original handling: From reference gene primer amplification, estimates of nucleated cell counts were derived. TCRdb's table, derived via immunoSEQ multiplex PCR, lists solely in-frame clones and lacks some. Clone size and V and J calls were adopted from that table, with D and trimming inferred from the DNA. The data contain roughly 200,000 clones, roughly 84% of them singletons. The data originate from a study of blood T cell repertoires in COVID-19. Study-wide context: Sample material is recorded as cDNA or gDNA derived from T cells, B-cell-depleted T cells, or PBMCs.

Trimming stripped 2 bases from V and 1 base from J, with 11 bases between. The germline V gene encodes CDR1 MDHEN and CDR2 SYDVKM. The CDR3 extends over 15 amino acids. The sequencing sample was made of peripheral blood. The receptor was derived from a person aged 70 to 85 with COVID-19, enrolled during active disease. The rearrangement joins TRBV28 to TRBJ1-1; possibly TRBD1 for D (5 bases). CDR3 in DNA: TGTGCCAGCAGTTTAATCAGGGCCTGGAACACTGAAGCTTTCTTT. Protein sequence: CASSLIRAWNTEAFF.